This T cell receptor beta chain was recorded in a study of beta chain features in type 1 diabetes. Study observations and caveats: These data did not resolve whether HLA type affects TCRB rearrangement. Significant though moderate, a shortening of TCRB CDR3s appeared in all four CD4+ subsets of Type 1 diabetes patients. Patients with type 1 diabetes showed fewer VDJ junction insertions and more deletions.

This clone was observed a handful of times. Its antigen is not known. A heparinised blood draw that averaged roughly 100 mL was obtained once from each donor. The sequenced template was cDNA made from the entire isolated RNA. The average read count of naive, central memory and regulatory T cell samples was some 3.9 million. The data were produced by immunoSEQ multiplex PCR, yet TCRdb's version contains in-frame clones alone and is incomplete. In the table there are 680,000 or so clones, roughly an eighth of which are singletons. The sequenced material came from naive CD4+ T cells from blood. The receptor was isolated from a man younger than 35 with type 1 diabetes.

Here the CDR3 reads CASSEVQNIQYF. The CDR3 nucleotides read TGTGCCAGCAGTGAAGTGCAAAACATTCAGTACTTC. The rearrangement uses TRBV2 and TRBJ2-4, with no clear D. In germline, CDR1 is SNHLY, CDR2 FYNNEI. The CDR3 extends over 12 amino acids. Between the trimmed V and J ends, which lost 1 base and 5 bases, there was a span of 3 bases. Full variable domain (rest looked up from reference TRBV2 and TRBJ2-4): EPEVTQTPSHQVTQMGQEVILRCVPISNHLYFYWYRQILGQKVEFLVSFYNNEISEKSEIFDDQFSVERPDGSNFTLKIRSTKLEDSAMYFCASSEVQNIQYFGAGTRLSVL.